Detailed here is one T cell receptor beta chain. The data were obtained in a study of T-cell reconstitution after alpha-beta-depleted transplantation in children. Unique molecular identifiers featured in how the TCRbeta library was prepared. One entry per CDR3 protein results from TCRdb running MiXCR on the PCR reads. The data contain over 200,000 distinct CDR3 sequences, approximately 9% of them singletons. Germline values: CDR1 LGHDT, CDR2 YNNKEL (reference sequence). The CDR3 has 15 amino acids. V was clipped by 4 bases and J by 10 bases; unmatched bases: 12. The sample in question was PBMCs from the stem cell graft donor, obtained from the stem cell graft. This sequence originates from a human donor who donated a stem cell graft to a child with acute lymphoblastic leukemia. The chain is built from TRBV3-1 and TRBJ2-1; 8 bases are shared with TRBD2. As DNA, the CDR3 is TGTGCCAGCAGCCCTTGGGGGCGGGGGGCCTCCGAGCAGTTCTTC. Translating it yields CASSPWGRGASEQFF.